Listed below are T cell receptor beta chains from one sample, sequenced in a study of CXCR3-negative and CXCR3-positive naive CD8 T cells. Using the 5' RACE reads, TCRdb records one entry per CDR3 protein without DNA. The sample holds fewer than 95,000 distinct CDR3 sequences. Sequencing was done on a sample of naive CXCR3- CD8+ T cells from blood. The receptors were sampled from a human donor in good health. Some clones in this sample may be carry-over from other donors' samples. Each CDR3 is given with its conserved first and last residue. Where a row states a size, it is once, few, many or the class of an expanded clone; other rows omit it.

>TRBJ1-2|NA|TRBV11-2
CASSRWGTGDGYTF
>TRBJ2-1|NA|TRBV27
CASSPDGGPYNEQFF
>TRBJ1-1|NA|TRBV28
CASSATGAVTEAFF
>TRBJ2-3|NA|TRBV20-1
CSASTPYLATDTQYF
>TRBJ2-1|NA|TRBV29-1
CSVAGANNEQFF
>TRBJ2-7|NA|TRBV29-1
CSVGDRGAYEQYF
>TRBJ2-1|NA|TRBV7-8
CASSPGTSGRAWYQFF
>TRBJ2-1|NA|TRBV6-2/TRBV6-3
CASTIGTANEQFF
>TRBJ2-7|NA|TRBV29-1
CSVELAGDYEQYF
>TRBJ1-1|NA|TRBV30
CAWSAGQGGEAFF
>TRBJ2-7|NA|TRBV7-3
CASSLTSGPIYEQYF
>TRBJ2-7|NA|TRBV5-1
CASSLFSGRAYEQYF
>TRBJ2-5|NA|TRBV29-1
CSVEDRGIGQETQYF
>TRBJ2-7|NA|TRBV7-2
CASSLRTSGSGEQYF
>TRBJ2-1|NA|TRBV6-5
CASSYSERGMWNEQFF
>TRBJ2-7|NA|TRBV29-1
CSVAASDGTYEQYF
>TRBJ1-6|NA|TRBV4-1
CASSQDRSPNSPLHF
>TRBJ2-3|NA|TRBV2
CASRIEDSETDTQYF
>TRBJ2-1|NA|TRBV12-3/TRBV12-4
CASLPSGGEQFF
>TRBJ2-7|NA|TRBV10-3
CAISDPGTGSYEQYF
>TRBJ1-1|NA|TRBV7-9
CASRRGTENTEAFF
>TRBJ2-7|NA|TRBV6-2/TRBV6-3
CASGLAVAQYEQYF
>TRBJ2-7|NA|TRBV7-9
CASSDKLGQLLEQYF
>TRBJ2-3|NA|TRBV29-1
CSVEKPNDTQYF
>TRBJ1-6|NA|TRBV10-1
CASSDGNSPLHF
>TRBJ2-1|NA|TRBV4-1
CASSPRDGSYNEQFF
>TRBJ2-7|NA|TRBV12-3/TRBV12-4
CASSGTYVSSYEQYF
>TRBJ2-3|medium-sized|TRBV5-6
CASSFGLGRYVHPADTQYF
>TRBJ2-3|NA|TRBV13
CASSPTGADTQYF
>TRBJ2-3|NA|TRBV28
CASSLKGPPPTDTQYF
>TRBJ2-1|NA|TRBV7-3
CASSLGTGIGDEQFF
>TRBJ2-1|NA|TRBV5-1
CASSRGLVDGREFDEQFF
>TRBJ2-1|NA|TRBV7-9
CASTPGSSGGVHYNEQFF
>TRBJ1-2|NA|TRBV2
CAGSEDSNYGYTF
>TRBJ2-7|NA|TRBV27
CASSRMWGYEQYF
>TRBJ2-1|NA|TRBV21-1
CASSKWRRPRNEQFF
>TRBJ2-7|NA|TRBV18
CASSPPADQGASYEQYF
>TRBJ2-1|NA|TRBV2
CASSEWTVSYNEQFF
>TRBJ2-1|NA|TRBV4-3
CASSQDPRGPYNEQFF
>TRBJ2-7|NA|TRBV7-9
CASSLAPGPGEQYF
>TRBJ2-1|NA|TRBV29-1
CSVKVEAEQFF
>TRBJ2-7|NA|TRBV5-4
CASSLSGEQYF
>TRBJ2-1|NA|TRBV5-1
CASSLPVGLSYNEQFF
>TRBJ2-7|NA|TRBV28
CASTIPRPTGPYEQYF